This TCR beta chain was sequenced in a study of cytomegalovirus exposure and HLA in healthy donors. General study findings and limits: Later analysis identified a missense DCLRE1C variant that was linked to TCR beta V- and J-gene trimming. Near-uniform donor sequencing depth was presumed by presence/absence analyses. Available immune exposure information covered CMV serostatus only. Among CMV-associated TCR beta chains, most appeared HLA-restricted in a later analysis.

V was pared by 10 bases and J by 5 bases, with 15 bases between. The CDR3 length is 13 residues. Germline loops: CDR1 MDHEN, CDR2 SYDVKM. Comment on this clone: Its antigen is still unknown.

A multiplex PCR was run with 60 Vbeta primers and 13 Jbeta primers. Generated by immunoSEQ multiplex PCR, the TCRdb table keeps only in-frame clones and is missing some. This sample yields 150,000 to 200,000 clones, of which roughly 80% are seen a single time; roughly 1.4% belongs to the top ten. The clonotype originates from a woman between 50 and 59 years old in good health and CMV-seronegative. The sample comprised PBMCs. This chain joins TRBV28 and TRBJ1-5; a possible D gene is TRBD1 (6 bases). Here the CDR3 DNA reads TGTGCCACCCTCGGGGGGGGGCATCAGCCCCAGCATTTT. It translates to CATLGGGHQPQHF.